This T cell receptor beta chain was identified in a study of regulatory T cells in long-lasting Graves disease. About the study: For a period under 3 months, newly diagnosed Graves' patients had taken antithyroid drugs.

The V gene lost 0 bases and the J gene lost 2 bases, with 17 bases spanning the gap. This CDR3 region has 17 residues. Germline assignment: CDR1 MNHEY and CDR2 SVGEGT. Through Arm-PCR of CDR3 regions and iRepertoire HTBI primers, TCR beta libraries were built. TCRdb ran MiXCR on the multiplex PCR reads and lists one entry per CDR3 protein. The sample records about 620,000 distinct CDR3 sequences, about 15% being singletons. Time point described: newly diagnosed GD, antithyroid drugs for less than 3 months. TCR sequences were obtained from RNA taken from PBMCs. These data were also reused for a study on T cells in Graves' hyperthyroidism and ophthalmopathy.

J is TRBJ2-7 and V is TRBV6-2 or TRBV6-3, with D uncertain. Material: peripheral blood mononuclear cells (PBMCs), obtained at new diagnosis, from a patient treated with antithyroid drugs. The receptor was derived from a woman in her 30s with Graves disease. In DNA, the CDR3 is TGTGCCAGCAGTTACTCGAATTACGACCGATTTACCTACGAGCAGTACTTC. It is translated as CASSYSNYDRFTYEQYF.